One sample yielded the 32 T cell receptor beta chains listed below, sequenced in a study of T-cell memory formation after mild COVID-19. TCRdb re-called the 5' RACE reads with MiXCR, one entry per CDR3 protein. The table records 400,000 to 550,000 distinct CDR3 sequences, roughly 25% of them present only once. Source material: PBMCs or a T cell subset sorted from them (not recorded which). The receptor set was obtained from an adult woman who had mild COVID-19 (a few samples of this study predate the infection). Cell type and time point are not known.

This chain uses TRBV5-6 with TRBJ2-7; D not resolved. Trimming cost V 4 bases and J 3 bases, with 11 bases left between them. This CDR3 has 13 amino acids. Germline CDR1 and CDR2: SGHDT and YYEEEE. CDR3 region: CASSPHAYYEQYF. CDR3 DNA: TGTGCCAGCAGCCCCCACGCCTACTACGAGCAGTACTTC.

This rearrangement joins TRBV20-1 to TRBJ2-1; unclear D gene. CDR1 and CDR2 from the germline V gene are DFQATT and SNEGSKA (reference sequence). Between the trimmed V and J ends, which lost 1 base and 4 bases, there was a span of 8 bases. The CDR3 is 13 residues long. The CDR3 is CSARVRWYNEQFF. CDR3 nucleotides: TGCAGTGCTAGAGTACGCTGGTACAATGAGCAGTTCTTC.

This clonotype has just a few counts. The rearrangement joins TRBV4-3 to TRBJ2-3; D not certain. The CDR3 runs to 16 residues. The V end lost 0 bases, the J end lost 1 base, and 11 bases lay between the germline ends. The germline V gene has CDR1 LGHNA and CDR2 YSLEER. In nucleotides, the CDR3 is TGCGCCAGCAGCCAAGATGCCCCGTTTGGCACAGATACGCAGTATTTT. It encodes CASSQDAPFGTDTQYF.

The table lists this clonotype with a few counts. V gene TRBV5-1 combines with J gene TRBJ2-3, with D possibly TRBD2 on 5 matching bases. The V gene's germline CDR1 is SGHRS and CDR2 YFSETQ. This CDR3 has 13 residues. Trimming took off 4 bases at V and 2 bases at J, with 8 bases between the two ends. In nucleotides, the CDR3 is TGCGCCAGCAGCCCGGGAAACACAGATACGCAGTATTTT. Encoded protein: CASSPGNTDTQYF.

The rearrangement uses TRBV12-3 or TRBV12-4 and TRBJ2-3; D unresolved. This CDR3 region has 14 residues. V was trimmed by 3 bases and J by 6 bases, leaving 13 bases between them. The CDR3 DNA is TGTGCCAGCAGTTTTGGACCGCGAGGCGATACGCAGTATTTT. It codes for CASSFGPRGDTQYF.

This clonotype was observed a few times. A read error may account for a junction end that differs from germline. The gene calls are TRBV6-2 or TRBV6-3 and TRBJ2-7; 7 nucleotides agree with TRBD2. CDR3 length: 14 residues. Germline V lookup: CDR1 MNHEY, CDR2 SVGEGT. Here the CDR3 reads CASSDSGTTDEQYF. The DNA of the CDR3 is TGTGCCAGCAGTGACTCCGGGACTACCGACGAGCAGTACTTC.

CDR3 bases: TGTGCCAGCAGTACGGGACAGGCGAACACTGAAGCTTTCTTT. Its translation: CASSTGQANTEAFF. The rearrangement joins TRBV6-5 to TRBJ1-1; TRBD1 matches 8 bases. The length of the CDR3 is 14 residues. The V and J ends lost 5 bases and 1 base, in that order; junction bases with no gene match: 3. The germline V gene encodes CDR1 MNHEY and CDR2 SVGAGI.

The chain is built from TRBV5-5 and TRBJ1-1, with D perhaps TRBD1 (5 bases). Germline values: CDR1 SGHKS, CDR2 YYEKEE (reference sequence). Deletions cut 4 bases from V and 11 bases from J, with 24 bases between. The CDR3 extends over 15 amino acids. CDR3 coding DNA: TGTGCCAGCAGCCCGGGGGGTATAGGGATCCCGGGGGCTTTCTTT. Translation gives CASSPGGIGIPGAFF.

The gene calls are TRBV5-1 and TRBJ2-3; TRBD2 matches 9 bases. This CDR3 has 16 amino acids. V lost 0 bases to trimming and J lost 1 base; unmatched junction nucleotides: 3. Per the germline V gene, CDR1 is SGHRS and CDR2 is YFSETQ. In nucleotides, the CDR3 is TGCGCCAGCAGCTTGGTAGTAGCGGGAGGCACAGATACGCAGTATTTT. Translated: CASSLVVAGGTDTQYF.

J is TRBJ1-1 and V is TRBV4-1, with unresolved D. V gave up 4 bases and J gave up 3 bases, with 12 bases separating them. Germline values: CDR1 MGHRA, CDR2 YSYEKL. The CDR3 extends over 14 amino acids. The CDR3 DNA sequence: TGCGCCAGCAGCCCGGTAGGTTCGGACACTGAAGCTTTCTTT. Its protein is CASSPVGSDTEAFF.

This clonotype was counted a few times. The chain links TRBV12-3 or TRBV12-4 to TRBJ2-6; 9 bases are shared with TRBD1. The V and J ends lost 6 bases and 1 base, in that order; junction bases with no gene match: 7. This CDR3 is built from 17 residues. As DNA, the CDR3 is TGTGCCAGCAGGTTACAGGGGGCGGGGTCTGGGGCCAACGTCCTGACTTTC. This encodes CASRLQGAGSGANVLTF.

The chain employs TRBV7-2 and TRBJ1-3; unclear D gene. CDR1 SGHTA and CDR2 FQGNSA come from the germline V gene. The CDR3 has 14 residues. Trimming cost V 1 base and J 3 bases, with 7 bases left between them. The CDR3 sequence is CASSLGQIGNTIYF. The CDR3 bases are TGTGCCAGCAGCTTAGGTCAGATTGGAAACACCATATATTTT.

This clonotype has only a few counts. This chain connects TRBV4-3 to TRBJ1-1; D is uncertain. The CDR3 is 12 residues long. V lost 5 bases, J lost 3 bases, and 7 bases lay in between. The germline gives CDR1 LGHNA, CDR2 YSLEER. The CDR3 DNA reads TGCGCCAGCAGCGAATACGACACTGAAGCTTTCTTT. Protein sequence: CASSEYDTEAFF.

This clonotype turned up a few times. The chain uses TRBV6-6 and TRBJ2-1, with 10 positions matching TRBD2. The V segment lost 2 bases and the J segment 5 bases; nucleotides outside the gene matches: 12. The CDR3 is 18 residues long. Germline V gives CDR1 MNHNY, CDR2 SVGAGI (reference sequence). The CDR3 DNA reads TGTGCCAGCAGTTACGCAGGGGGCGGCCTAGCGGGAGACAATGAGCAGTTCTTC. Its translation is CASSYAGGGLAGDNEQFF.

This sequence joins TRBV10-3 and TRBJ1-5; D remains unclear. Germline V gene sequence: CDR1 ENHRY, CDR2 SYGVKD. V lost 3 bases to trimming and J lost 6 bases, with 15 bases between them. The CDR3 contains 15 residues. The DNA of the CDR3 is TGTGCCATCAGTGACGGAGGACTTTCTCGTCAGCCCCAGCATTTT. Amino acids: CAISDGGLSRQPQHF.

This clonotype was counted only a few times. The CDR3 sequence is CASSSKDGPNSPLHF. The CDR3 coding sequence is TGCGCCAGCAGCTCTAAGGACGGACCTAATTCACCCCTCCACTTT. The chain has TRBV5-1 and TRBJ1-6; the D is unclear. The CDR3 runs to 15 residues. The ends were cut back, 3 bases at V and 6 bases at J, with 13 bases in the middle. Germline V lookup: CDR1 SGHRS, CDR2 YFSETQ. Full variable domain (remainder filled in from reference TRBV5-1 and TRBJ1-6): KAGVTQTPRYLIKTRGQQVTLSCSPISGHRSVSWYQQTPGQGLQFLFEYFSETQRNKGNFPGRFSGRQFSNSRSEMNVSTLELGDSALYLCASSSKDGPNSPLHFGNGTRLTVT.

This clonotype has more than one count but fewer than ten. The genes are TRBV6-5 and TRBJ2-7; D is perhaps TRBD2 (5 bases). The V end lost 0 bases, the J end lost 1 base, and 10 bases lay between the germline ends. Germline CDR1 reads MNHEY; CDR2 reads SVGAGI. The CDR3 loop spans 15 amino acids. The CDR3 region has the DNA TGTGCCAGCAGTTACTCGGCTAGCAGGTCCTACGAGCAGTACTTC. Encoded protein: CASSYSASRSYEQYF.

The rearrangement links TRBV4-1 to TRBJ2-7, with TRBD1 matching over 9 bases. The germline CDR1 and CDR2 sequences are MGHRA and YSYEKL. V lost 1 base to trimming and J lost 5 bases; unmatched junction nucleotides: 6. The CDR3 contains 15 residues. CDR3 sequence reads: CASSQVGQGNHEQYF. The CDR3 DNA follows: TGCGCCAGCAGCCAAGTGGGACAGGGCAACCACGAGCAGTACTTC.

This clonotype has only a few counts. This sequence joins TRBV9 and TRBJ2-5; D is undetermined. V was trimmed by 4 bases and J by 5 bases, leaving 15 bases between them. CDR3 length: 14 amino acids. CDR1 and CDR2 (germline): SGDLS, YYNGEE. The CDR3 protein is CASSPSIYSETQYF. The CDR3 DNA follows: TGTGCCAGCAGCCCTAGTATTTACTCTGAGACCCAGTACTTC.

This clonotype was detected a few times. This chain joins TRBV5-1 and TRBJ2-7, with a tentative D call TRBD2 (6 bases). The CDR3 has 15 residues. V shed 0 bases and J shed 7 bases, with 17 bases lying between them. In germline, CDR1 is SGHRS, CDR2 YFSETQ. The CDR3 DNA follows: TGCGCCAGCAGCTTGGAAGCGACACCGGCGGGAGAGCAGTACTTC. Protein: CASSLEATPAGEQYF.

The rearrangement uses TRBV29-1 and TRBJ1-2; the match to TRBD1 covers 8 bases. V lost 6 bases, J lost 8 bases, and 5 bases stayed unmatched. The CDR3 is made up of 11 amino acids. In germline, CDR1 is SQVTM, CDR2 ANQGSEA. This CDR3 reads CSVGQVEGYTF. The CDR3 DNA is TGCAGCGTGGGACAGGTTGAAGGCTACACCTTC.

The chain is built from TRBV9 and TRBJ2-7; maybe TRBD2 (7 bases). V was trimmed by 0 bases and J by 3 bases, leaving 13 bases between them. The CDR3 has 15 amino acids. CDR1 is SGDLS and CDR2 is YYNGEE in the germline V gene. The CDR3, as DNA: TGTGCCAGCAGCGTAGAGGGGGGGCCTCTCTACGAGCAGTACTTC. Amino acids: CASSVEGGPLYEQYF.

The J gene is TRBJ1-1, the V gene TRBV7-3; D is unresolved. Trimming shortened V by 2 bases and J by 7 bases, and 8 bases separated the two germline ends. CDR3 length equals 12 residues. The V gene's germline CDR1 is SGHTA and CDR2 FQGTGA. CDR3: CASSLGRGEAFF. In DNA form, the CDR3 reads TGTGCCAGCAGCTTAGGGCGAGGTGAAGCTTTCTTT. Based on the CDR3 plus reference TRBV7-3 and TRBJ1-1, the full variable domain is GAGVSQTPSNKVTEKGKYVELRCDPISGHTALYWYRQSLGQGPEFLIYFQGTGAADDSGLPNDRFFAVRPEGSVSTLKIQRTERGDSAVYLCASSLGRGEAFFGQGTRLTVV.

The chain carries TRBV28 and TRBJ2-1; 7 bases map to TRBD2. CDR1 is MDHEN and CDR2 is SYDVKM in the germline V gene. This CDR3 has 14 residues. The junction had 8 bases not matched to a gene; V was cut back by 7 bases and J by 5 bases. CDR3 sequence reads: CASTRLATHNEQFF. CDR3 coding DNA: TGTGCCAGCACCCGACTAGCCACTCACAATGAGCAGTTCTTC.

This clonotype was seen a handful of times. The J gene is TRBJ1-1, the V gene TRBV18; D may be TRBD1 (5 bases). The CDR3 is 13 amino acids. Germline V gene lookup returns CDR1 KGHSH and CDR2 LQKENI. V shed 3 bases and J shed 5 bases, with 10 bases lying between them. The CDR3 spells CASSPVGGTEAFF. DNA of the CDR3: TGTGCCAGCTCACCGGTGGGGGGGACTGAAGCTTTCTTT.

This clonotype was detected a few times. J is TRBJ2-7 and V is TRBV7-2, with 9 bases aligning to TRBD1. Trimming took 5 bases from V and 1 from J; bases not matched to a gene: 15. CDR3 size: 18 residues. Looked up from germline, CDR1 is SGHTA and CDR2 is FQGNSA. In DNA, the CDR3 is TGTGCCAGCAGCGCCCGGGACAGGGAGTCCTGGTCGTCCTACGAGCAGTACTTC. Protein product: CASSARDRESWSSYEQYF.

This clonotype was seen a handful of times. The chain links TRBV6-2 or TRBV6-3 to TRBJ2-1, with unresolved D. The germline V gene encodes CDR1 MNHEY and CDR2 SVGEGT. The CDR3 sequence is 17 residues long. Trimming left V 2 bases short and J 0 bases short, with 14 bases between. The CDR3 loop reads CASSYMGQYYSYNEQFF. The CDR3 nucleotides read TGTGCCAGCAGTTACATGGGCCAATATTACTCCTACAATGAGCAGTTCTTC.

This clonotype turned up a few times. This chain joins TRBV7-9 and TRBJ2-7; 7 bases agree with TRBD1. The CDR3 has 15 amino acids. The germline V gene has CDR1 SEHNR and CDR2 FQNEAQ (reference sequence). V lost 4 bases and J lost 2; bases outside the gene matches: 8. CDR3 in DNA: TGTGCCAGCAGCTATCGACAGGGTACGACCTACGAGCAGTACTTC. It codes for CASSYRQGTTYEQYF.

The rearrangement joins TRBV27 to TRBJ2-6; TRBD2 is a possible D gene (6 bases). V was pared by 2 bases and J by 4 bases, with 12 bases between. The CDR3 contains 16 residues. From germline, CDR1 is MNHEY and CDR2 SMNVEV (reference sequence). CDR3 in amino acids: CASSLGLGRGANVLTF. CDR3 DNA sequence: TGTGCCAGCAGTTTAGGGTTAGGGAGGGGGGCCAACGTCCTGACTTTC.

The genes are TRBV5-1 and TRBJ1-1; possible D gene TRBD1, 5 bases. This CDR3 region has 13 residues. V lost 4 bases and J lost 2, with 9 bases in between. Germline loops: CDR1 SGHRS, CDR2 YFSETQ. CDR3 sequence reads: CASSPGHNTEAFF. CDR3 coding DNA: TGCGCCAGCAGCCCCGGACACAACACTGAAGCTTTCTTT.

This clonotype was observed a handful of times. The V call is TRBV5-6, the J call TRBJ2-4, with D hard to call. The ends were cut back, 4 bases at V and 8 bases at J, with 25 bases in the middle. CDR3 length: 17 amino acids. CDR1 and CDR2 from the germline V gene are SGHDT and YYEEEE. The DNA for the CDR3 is TGTGCCAGCAGCCTTGCTTACACGGGCAGCTTTCCGGACATTCAGTACTTC. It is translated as CASSLAYTGSFPDIQYF.

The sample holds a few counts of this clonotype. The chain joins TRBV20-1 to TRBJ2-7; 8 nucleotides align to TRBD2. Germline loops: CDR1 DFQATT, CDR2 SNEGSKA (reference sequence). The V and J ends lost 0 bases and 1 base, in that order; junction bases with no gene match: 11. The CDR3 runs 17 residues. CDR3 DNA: TGCAGTGCTAGAGATGGGAGGAGCGGGAGTCAGTCCTACGAGCAGTACTTC. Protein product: CSARDGRSGSQSYEQYF.